Following are 19 T cell receptor beta chains from one sample sequenced in a study of blood T cell repertoires in COVID-19. The method was immunoSEQ multiplex PCR; TCRdb's version includes in-frame clones alone and lacks a portion of them. The repertoire holds about 70,000 clones, with about 85% as singletons. Sample: peripheral blood. These receptor sequences come from an elderly man with acute or convalescent COVID-19.

This clone was detected once. This sequence joins TRBV5-5 and TRBJ1-2, with 9 bases aligning to TRBD1. From germline, CDR1 is SGHKS and CDR2 YYEKEE (reference sequence). The CDR3 sequence is 14 residues long. With 3 bases clipped from V and 3 bases from J, the junction kept 3 bases outside the gene matches. CDR3 DNA sequence: TGTGCCAGCAGCTGGGGACAGGGCCACTATGGCTACACCTTC. It yields the protein CASSWGQGHYGYTF.

This clone has more than one count but fewer than ten. The J gene is TRBJ2-5, the V gene TRBV24-1; TRBD1 might be the D (6 bases). Germline-derived CDR1 and CDR2 are KGHDR and SFDVKD. Trimming removed 3 bases at V and 5 bases at J, with 9 bases between. This CDR3 spans 13 amino acids. CDR3 bases: TGTGCCACCAGTGATAGGGGGAGCGAGACCCAGTACTTC. This translates into CATSDRGSETQYF.

The V and J genes are TRBV19 and TRBJ1-2; no reliable D call. The CDR3 runs to 13 residues. The V end lost 4 bases, the J end lost 2 bases, and 8 bases lay between the germline ends. Germline values: CDR1 LNHDA, CDR2 SQIVND (reference sequence). CDR3 DNA: TGTGCCAGTAGTAGAACAACCAACTATGGCTACACCTTC. It encodes CASSRTTNYGYTF.

The chain employs TRBV5-4 and TRBJ2-5, with D maybe TRBD1 (6 bases). Germline CDR1 reads SGHNT; CDR2 reads YYREEE (reference sequence). Trimming took 5 bases from V and 2 from J, leaving 10 bases between them. This CDR3 has 13 residues. This CDR3 is CASRDGQQETQYF. The CDR3 nucleotides read TGTGCCAGCAGAGATGGACAGCAAGAGACCCAGTACTTC. Filled out from reference TRBV5-4 and TRBJ2-5, the complete variable domain reads ETGVTQSPTHLIKTRGQQVTLRCSSQSGHNTVSWYQQALGQGPQFIFQYYREEENGRGNFPPRFSGLQFPNYSSELNVNALELDDSALYLCASRDGQQETQYFGPGTRLLVL.

The V gene is TRBV6-5, the J gene TRBJ1-2; unclear D gene. The germline gives CDR1 MNHEY, CDR2 SVGAGI. Trimming shortened V by 1 base and J by 7 bases, and 10 bases separated the two germline ends. The CDR3 runs to 13 residues. CDR3 coding DNA: TGTGCCAGCAGTTACTGGAGGGAGAGTGGCTACACCTTC. It encodes CASSYWRESGYTF.

This chain connects TRBV6-6 to TRBJ2-7; D is perhaps TRBD2 (6 bases). Germline V CDR1 and CDR2: MNHNY, SVGAGI (reference sequence). V was pared by 6 bases and J by 7 bases, with 22 bases between. The CDR3 runs to 15 residues. In DNA form, the CDR3 reads TGTGCCAGCAGCAATTCACCAACGGGACTGAGGGAGCAGTACTTC. Amino acids: CASSNSPTGLREQYF.

In its sample, this clone was seen once. This chain uses TRBV5-6 with TRBJ2-1, with TRBD2 matching over 7 bases. The CDR3 totals 16 residues. Germline V lookup: CDR1 SGHDT, CDR2 YYEEEE. V shed 3 bases, J shed 3 bases, and the junction held 9 bases outside the gene matches. CDR3 in DNA: TGTGCCAGCAGCTATGAGGCGGGAGAGATCTACAATGAGCAGTTCTTC. Translated, it gives CASSYEAGEIYNEQFF.

J is TRBJ2-1 and V is TRBV14, with a weak D call TRBD2 (6 bases). The germline V gene encodes CDR1 SGHDN and CDR2 FVKESK. The CDR3 is 16 amino acids. Trimming took off 2 bases at V and 0 bases at J, with 11 bases between the two ends. This chain's CDR3 is CASSQQGTHSYNEQFF. The DNA for the CDR3 is TGTGCCAGCAGCCAACAAGGGACTCACTCCTACAATGAGCAGTTCTTC.

The genes are TRBV24-1 and TRBJ2-7, with 8 nucleotides matching TRBD1. Germline CDR1 reads KGHDR; CDR2 reads SFDVKD. The J segment lost 3 bases and the V segment lost 2 bases, leaving 8 bases of the junction unmatched. The CDR3 has 16 amino acids. The CDR3 DNA sequence: TGTGCCACCAGTGATTCCGGCGACAGGGGAGGCTACGAGCAGTACTTC. Protein product: CATSDSGDRGGYEQYF.

The sample holds one count of this clone. The chain couples TRBV5-6 to TRBJ1-1, with D unresolved. V shed 1 base and J shed 6 bases, with 19 bases lying between them. Germline V gene lookup returns CDR1 SGHDT and CDR2 YYEEEE. The CDR3 has 16 amino acids. In nucleotides, the CDR3 is TGTGCCAGCAGCTTGATCTCAGCAGGCGGGTGGGCTGAAGCTTTCTTT. Translated: CASSLISAGGWAEAFF. Full variable domain (outside the CDR3, taken from reference TRBV5-6 and TRBJ1-1): DAGVTQSPTHLIKTRGQQVTLRCSPKSGHDTVSWYQQALGQGPQFIFQYYEEEERQRGNFPDRFSGHQFPNYSSELNVNALLLGDSALYLCASSLISAGGWAEAFFGQGTRLTVV.

The chain links TRBV5-6 to TRBJ1-2; 9 nucleotides match TRBD1. The V gene's germline CDR1 is SGHDT and CDR2 YYEEEE. The CDR3 is 15 amino acids. The J segment lost 3 bases and the V segment lost 2 bases, leaving 5 bases of the junction unmatched. In DNA, the CDR3 is TGTGCCAGCAGCTTATACAGGGGGCCTTACTATGGCTACACCTTC. It translates to CASSLYRGPYYGYTF.

The chain has TRBV20-1 and TRBJ1-1; no clear D gene. Germline V gene sequence: CDR1 DFQATT, CDR2 SNEGSKA (reference sequence). Trimming pared 2 bases from V and 5 bases from J, leaving 6 bases between. CDR3 size: 11 residues. This chain's CDR3 is CSARPGTEAFF. Written as DNA, the CDR3 is TGCAGTGCTAGACCGGGAACTGAAGCTTTCTTT.

The chain carries TRBV2 and TRBJ2-7; 8 nucleotides line up with TRBD2. CDR3 length: 16 amino acids. CDR1 and CDR2 (germline): SNHLY, FYNNEI. The V segment lost 7 bases and the J segment 3 bases; nucleotides outside the gene matches: 14. This CDR3 is CASIDPGGGTSYEQYF. CDR3 in DNA: TGTGCCAGCATCGACCCGGGGGGGGGTACAAGCTACGAGCAGTACTTC.

The chain links TRBV29-1 to TRBJ2-4, with D possibly matching TRBD1 (6 bases). Germline loops: CDR1 SQVTM, CDR2 ANQGSEA. Trimming left V 0 bases short and J 10 bases short, with 13 bases between. The CDR3 contains 13 residues. The DNA for the CDR3 is TGCAGCGTTGAAGATCACAGGGATCAGATTCAGTACTTC. Protein: CSVEDHRDQIQYF.

This rearrangement joins TRBV30 to TRBJ2-2; no clear D. There are 11 residues in the CDR3. V was trimmed by 3 bases and J by 5 bases, leaving 4 bases between them. Germline assignment: CDR1 GTSNPN and CDR2 SVGIG (reference sequence). The CDR3 spells CAWRRTGELFF. Written as DNA, the CDR3 is TGTGCCTGGAGGCGGACCGGGGAGCTGTTTTTT. Variable domain in full (rest from reference TRBV30 and TRBJ2-2): SQTIHQWPATLVQPVGSPLSLECTVEGTSNPNLYWYRQAAGRGLQLLFYSVGIGQISSEVPQNLSASRPQDRQFILSSKKLLLSDSGFYLCAWRRTGELFFGEGSRLTVL.

The chain carries TRBV7-6 and TRBJ2-1; no reliable D call. The CDR3 runs 16 residues. Germline CDR1 reads SGHVS; CDR2 reads FNYEAQ. Trimming pared 2 bases from V and 0 bases from J, leaving 11 bases between. The CDR3 loop reads CASSLLQSSSYNEQFF. CDR3 DNA: TGTGCCAGCAGCTTATTACAGTCGAGCTCCTACAATGAGCAGTTCTTC.

The rearrangement joins TRBV24-1 to TRBJ2-2; 9 bases are shared with TRBD2. Germline V CDR1 and CDR2: KGHDR, SFDVKD. The CDR3 has 18 amino acids. V lost 2 bases to trimming and J lost 4 bases; unmatched junction nucleotides: 10. The CDR3 coding sequence is TGTGCCACCAGTGATTCCCTAGGACTAGCGATCGGCACCGGGGAGCTGTTTTTT. It specifies CATSDSLGLAIGTGELFF.

This chain links TRBV11-2 with TRBJ1-2, with a tentative D call TRBD1 (5 bases). Trimming removed 4 bases from V and 4 bases from J, with 22 bases in between. Germline V gene lookup returns CDR1 SGHAT and CDR2 FQNNGV. This CDR3 has 17 amino acids. The CDR3 bases are TGTGCCAGCAGCTCTTATAGGGGCAGTACCCGAGCCTATGGCTACACCTTC. This translates into CASSSYRGSTRAYGYTF.

V gene TRBV7-2 combines with J gene TRBJ2-7; tentatively, D is TRBD2 (5 bases). The CDR3 has 12 residues. Trimming cost V 5 bases and J 3 bases, with 8 bases left between them. The germline V gene has CDR1 SGHTA and CDR2 FQGNSA. CDR3 residues: CASSKSGYEQYF. The CDR3 DNA follows: TGTGCCAGCAGCAAAAGCGGCTACGAGCAGTACTTC.